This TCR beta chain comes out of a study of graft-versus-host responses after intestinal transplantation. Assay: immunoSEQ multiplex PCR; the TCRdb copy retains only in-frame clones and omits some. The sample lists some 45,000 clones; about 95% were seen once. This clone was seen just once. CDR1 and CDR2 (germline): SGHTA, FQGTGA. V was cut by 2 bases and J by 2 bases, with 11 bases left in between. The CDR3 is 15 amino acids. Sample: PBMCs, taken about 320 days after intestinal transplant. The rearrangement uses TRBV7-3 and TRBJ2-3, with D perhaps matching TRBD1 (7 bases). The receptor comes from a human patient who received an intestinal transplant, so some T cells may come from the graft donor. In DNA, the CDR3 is TGTGCCAGCAGCTTAGGGGGGACAGACACAGATACGCAGTATTTT. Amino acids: CASSLGGTDTDTQYF.